These T cell receptor beta chains were read from a single sample in a study of regulatory T cells in long-lasting Graves disease. MiXCR, applied by TCRdb to the multiplex PCR reads, yields one record per CDR3 protein. The sample has roughly 470,000 distinct CDR3 sequences, 20% to 25% seen once. This sample comprised peripheral blood mononuclear cells (PBMCs), obtained when the disease was refractory, from a patient treated with antithyroid drugs. These TCRs come from a female donor with Graves disease. Each CDR3 is given with its conserved first and last residue. Fields, in order: D gene, J gene, V gene, clone size, CDR3 DNA, CDR3 protein. The D gene is left open where the match is weak. Some rows have no size entry. The others give once, few or many, or a class for an expanded clone.

>-|TRBJ2-2|TRBV6-1|many
TGTGCCAGCAGTGAAGCAGGGGGGTTACTCGCGAACACCGGGGAGCTGTTTTTT
CASSEAGGLLANTGELFF
>TRBD1|TRBJ2-7|TRBV7-9|-
TGTGCCAGCGGAAGCCCCCGACAGGGGGCGCTTGAGCAGTACTTC
CASGSPRQGALEQYF
>-|TRBJ2-5|TRBV5-1|-
TGCGCCAGCAGCTTGGCCTTGAGGCCGCCAAAGACCCAGTACTTC
CASSLALRPPKTQYF
>TRBD1|TRBJ2-1|TRBV20-1|-
TGCAGTGCTGAAGGGGAAGACAGGGAACGGGACAATGAGCAGTTCTTC
CSAEGEDRERDNEQFF
>-|TRBJ2-7|TRBV28|many
TGTGCCAGCAGTTTATCCCCGGAGGAGATCTCCTACGAGCAGTACTTC
CASSLSPEEISYEQYF
>TRBD1|TRBJ1-3|TRBV20-1|-
TGCAGTGCTAGATCCCGGACAGGACTCTCTGGAAACACCATATATTTT
CSARSRTGLSGNTIYF
>-|TRBJ2-5|TRBV20-1|many
TGCAGTGCCCGGTTTAGACGGAGGCAAGAGACCCAGTACTTC
CSARFRRRQETQYF
>-|TRBJ1-5|TRBV7-8|many
TGTGCCAGCAGCTTAGAATGGGGAAGGGGTCAGCCCCAGCATTTT
CASSLEWGRGQPQHF
>TRBD2|TRBJ2-5|TRBV28|many
TGTGCCAGCAGTTTTCTGCCCGGGACTAGCGGAAGCGGGGGGGAGACCCAGTACTTC
CASSFLPGTSGSGGETQYF
>-|TRBJ1-1|TRBV6-2/TRBV6-3|few
TGTGCCAGCAGTTACTCGGGGAGGGACACTGAAGCTTTCTTT
CASSYSGRDTEAFF
>-|TRBJ2-4|TRBV27|-
TGTGCCAGCACCGGGCTTAAAGCCAAAAACATTCAGTACTTC
CASTGLKAKNIQYF
>-|TRBJ2-1|TRBV5-1|-
TGCGCCAGCAGCTTGTTACCGGGAGTTTACAATGAGCAGTTCTTC
CASSLLPGVYNEQFF
>-|TRBJ2-7|TRBV7-9|many
TGTGCCAGCAGACCGTCCGGGTCCCCCTACGAGCAGTACTTC
CASRPSGSPYEQYF
>-|TRBJ1-3|TRBV12-3/TRBV12-4|few
TGTGCCAGCAGTTTTTATGGAGACACATATTTT
CASSFYGDTYF
>-|TRBJ1-6|TRBV2|many
TGTGCCAGCAGGGACAGCCAAAATTCACCCCTCCACTTT
CASRDSQNSPLHF
>-|TRBJ2-2|TRBV28|many
TGTGCCAGCATTGACGGGACCTCCACCGGGGAGCTGTTTTTT
CASIDGTSTGELFF